The clone carrying this TCR beta chain was observed a single time. The target antigen is unknown. This sample is drawn from a study of graft-versus-host responses after intestinal transplantation. Study details: Isolated intestinal, liver-intestinal, or multivisceral transplants were what recipients had. Each recipient received anti-thymocyte globulin induction, then tacrolimus and steroids for approximately 3 years.

Germline V gene data show CDR1 as SEHNR and CDR2 as FQNEAQ (reference sequence). Trimming took 6 bases from V and 5 from J; bases not matched to a gene: 4. This CDR3 is built from 14 residues. The protocol was immunoSEQ multiplex PCR, while the TCRdb copy is restricted to in-frame clones and leaves out a portion. The sample consists of approximately 10,000 clones, roughly 90% of them appearing once. Specified time point: postoperative day 105 after intestinal transplantation (dayNNNN = postoperative day). Points from the study as a whole: With peak circulating GvH clone levels came an association with early post-transplant HvG declines. In recipient marrow, GvH clones were found, and some appeared first in ileum or blood.

The sequencing used PBMCs, collected 105 days after intestinal transplantation. This receptor was taken from a human patient who received an intestinal transplant, so some T cells may come from the graft donor. The genes are TRBV7-9 and TRBJ2-7; 13 bases map to TRBD2. This chain's CDR3 is CASRVLAGGDEQYF. The CDR3, as DNA: TGTGCCAGCAGGGTACTAGCGGGAGGGGACGAGCAGTACTTC.